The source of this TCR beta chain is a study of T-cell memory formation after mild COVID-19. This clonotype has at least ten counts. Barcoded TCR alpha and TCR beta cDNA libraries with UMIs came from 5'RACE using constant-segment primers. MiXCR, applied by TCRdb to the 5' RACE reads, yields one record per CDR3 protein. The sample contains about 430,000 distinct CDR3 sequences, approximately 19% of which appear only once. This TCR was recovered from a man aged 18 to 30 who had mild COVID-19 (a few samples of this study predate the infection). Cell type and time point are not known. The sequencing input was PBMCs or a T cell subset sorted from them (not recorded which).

The CDR3, as DNA: TGCAGTGCTAGGCAAGTGATTAGCTCCTACAATGAGCAGTTCTTC. Translating it yields CSARQVISSYNEQFF. V gene TRBV20-1 combines with J gene TRBJ2-1; D gene unclear. Germline CDR1 reads DFQATT; CDR2 reads SNEGSKA (reference sequence). The CDR3 is 15 residues long. V was pared by 3 bases and J by 0 bases, with 12 bases between.